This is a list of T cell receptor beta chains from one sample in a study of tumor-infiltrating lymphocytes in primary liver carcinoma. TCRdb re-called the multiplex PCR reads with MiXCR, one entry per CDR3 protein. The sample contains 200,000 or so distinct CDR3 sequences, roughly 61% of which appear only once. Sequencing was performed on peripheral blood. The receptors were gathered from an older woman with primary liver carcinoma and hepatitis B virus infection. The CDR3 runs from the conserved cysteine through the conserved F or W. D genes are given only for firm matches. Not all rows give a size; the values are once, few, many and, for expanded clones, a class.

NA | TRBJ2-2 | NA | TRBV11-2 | CAGSLYTDWLFF | TGTGCCGGCAGCTTATACACAGACTGGCTGTTCTTT
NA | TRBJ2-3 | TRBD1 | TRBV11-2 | CASRTPGGIDTQYF | TGTGCCAGTAGAACCCCAGGGGGCATAGATACGCAGTATTTT
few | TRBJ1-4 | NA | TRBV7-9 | CASNLVGADERLFF | TGTGCCAGCAACCTAGTGGGGGCAGATGAAAGACTGTTTTTT
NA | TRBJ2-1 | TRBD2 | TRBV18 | CASSPRPGLAGGPTEQFF | TGTGCCAGCTCACCAAGACCGGGACTAGCGGGAGGGCCAACTGAGCAGTTCTTC
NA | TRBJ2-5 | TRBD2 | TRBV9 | CASSVDPAGASEAQYF | TGTGCCAGCAGCGTAGACCCAGCGGGAGCGAGTGAGGCCCAGTACTTC
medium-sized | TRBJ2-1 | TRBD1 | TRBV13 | CASSLGRGLNEQFF | TGTGCCAGCAGCTTGGGCAGGGGGTTAAATGAGCAGTTCTTC
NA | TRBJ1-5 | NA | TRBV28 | CASSLLAPSNQPQHF | TGTGCCAGCAGTTTATTGGCCCCTAGCAATCAGCCCCAGCATTTT
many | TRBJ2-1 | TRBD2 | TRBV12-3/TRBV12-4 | CASRPTSGSANEQFF | TGTGCCAGCCGCCCGACTAGCGGGTCTGCCAATGAGCAGTTCTTC
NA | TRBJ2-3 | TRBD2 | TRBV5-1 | CASTLTAGLRTDTQYF | TGCGCCAGCACCTTGACCGCGGGACTACGTACAGATACGCAGTATTTT
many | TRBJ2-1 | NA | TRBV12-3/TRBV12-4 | CASSYVGEQFF | TGTGCCAGCAGCTATGTAGGTGAGCAGTTCTTC
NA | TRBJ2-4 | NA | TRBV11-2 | CASSPHDGDIQHF | TGTGCCAGCAGCCCCCATGACGGGGACATTCAACACTTC
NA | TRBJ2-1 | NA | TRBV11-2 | CASSLESWGARDEQFF | TGTGCCAGCAGCTTAGAGTCGTGGGGGGCTAGAGATGAGCAGTTCTTC
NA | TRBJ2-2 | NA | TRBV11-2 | CVSSRSGVNTGEVFF | TGTGTCAGCAGCCGATCAGGGGTTAACACGGGGGAGGTGTTTTTT
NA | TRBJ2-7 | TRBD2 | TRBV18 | CASSPRNGGTYEQYF | TGTGCCAGCTCACCACGGAACGGGGGGACCTACGAGCAGTACTTC
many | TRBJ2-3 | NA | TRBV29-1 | CSVEEFGADTQYF | TGCAGCGTTGAAGAATTTGGCGCAGATACGCAGTATTTT
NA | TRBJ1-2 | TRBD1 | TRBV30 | CAWGRQGTNYDYTF | TGTGCCTGGGGCAGACAGGGGACTAACTATGACTACACCTTC
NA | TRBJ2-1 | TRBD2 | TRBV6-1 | CDSKKGLAGMGEQFF | TGTGACAGCAAGAAGGGACTAGCGGGAATGGGGGAGCAGTTTTTC
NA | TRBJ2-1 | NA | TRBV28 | CVSSLWPGSDSLGQFF | TGTGTCAGCAGTTTATGGCCCGGGAGCGATTCACTTGGGCAGTTCTTC
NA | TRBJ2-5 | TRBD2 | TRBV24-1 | CATSDPTSGRQETQYF | TGTGCCACCAGTGATCCGACTAGCGGGAGACAAGAGACCCAGTACTTC
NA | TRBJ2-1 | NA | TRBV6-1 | CASRLEGGYNEQFF | TGTGCCAGCAGACTAGAGGGGGGGTACAATGAGCAGTTCTTC
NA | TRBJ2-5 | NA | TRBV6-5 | CASSYPIGPRETQCF | TGTGCCAGCAGTTACCCGATCGGTCCAAGGGAGACCCAGTGCTTC
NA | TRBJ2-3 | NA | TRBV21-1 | CASSKEGGADTKYF | TGTGCCAGCAGCAAAGAGGGGGGGGCAGATACGAAGTATTTT
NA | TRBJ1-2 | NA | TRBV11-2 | CASSLEPGTNYGYTF | TGTGCCAGCAGCTTAGAGCCAGGGACCAACTATGGCTACACCTTC
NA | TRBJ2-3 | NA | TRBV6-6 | CASIHSKADTQYF | TGTGCCAGCATTCATAGCAAGGCAGATACGCAGTATTTT
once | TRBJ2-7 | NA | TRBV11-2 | CASSRSGEAGGQYF | TGTGCCAGCAGCCGATCTGGGGAAGCTGGGGGGCAGTACTTC
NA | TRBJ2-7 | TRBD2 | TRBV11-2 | CAGSIEAGVGYEQYF | TGTGCCGGCAGCATAGAGGCGGGAGTCGGTTACGAGCAGTACTTC
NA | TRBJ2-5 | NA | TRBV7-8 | CASSLDWEETQYF | TGTGCCAGCAGCTTAGACTGGGAAGAGACCCAGTACTTC
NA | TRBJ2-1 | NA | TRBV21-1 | CASSKGGQGSGYVSENEQFF | TGTGCCAGCAGCAAAGGGGGACAGGGGTCGGGTTATGTTTCGGAAAATGAGCAGTTCTTC
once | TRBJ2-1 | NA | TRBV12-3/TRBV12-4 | CASIPDTYNGQFF | TGTGCCAGCATCCCCGACACTTACAATGGGCAGTTTTTC
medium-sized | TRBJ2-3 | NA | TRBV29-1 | CSATTAGDTQYF | TGCAGCGCGACGACAGCGGGAGATACGCAGTATTTT
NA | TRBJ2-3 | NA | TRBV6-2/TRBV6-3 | CASNYLSRATDTQYF | TGTGCCAGCAATTACTTGAGCAGGGCTACAGATACGCAGTATTTT
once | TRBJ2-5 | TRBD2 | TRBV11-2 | CTSSYSHGSGKESQYF | TGTACCAGCAGCTACTCCCATGGTAGCGGGAAAGAGTCCCAGTACTTC
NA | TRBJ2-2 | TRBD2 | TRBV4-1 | CANSQEQLAGGPLFF | TGCGCCAACAGCCAAGAACAACTAGCGGGAGGGCCCCTGTTTTTT
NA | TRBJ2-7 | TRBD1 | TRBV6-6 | CVSSSAPGQRSSYEQYF | TGTGTCAGCAGCTCCGCACCGGGACAGAGGTCTTCCTACGAGCAGTACTTC
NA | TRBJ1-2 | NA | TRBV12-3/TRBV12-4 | CASITGRNYGYTF | TGTGCCAGCATTACTGGCAGGAACTATGGCTACACCTTC
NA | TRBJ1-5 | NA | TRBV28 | CASSLLVTQGNQSQHF | TGTGCCAGCAGTTTATTGGTTACCCAGGGGAATCAGTCCCAGCATTTT
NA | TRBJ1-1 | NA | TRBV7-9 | CASSLGGGVDTEAFF | TGTGCCAGCAGCTTAGGGGGAGGGGTGGACACTGAAGCTTTCTTT
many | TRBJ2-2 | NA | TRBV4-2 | CASSQDWGGSTGELFF | TGTGCCAGCAGCCAAGATTGGGGGGGCTCCACCGGGGAGCTGTTTTTT
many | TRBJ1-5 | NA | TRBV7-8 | CASSLVGVNQPQHF | TGTGCCAGCAGCTTAGTGGGGGTCAATCAGCCCCAGCATTTT
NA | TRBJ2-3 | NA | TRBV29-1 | CSVACSVRNTDTQYF | TGCAGCGTTGCCTGCAGTGTTAGAAACACAGATACGCAGTATTTT
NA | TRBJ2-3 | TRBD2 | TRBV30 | CAWRPGLAGTDTQYF | TGTGCCTGGAGACCCGGACTAGCGGGCACAGATACGCAGTATTTT
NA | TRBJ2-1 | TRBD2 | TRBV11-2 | CASILELAAHEEQFF | TGTGCCAGCATCTTAGAACTAGCGGCGCACGAAGAACAGTTCTTC
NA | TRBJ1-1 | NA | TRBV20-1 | CSAGTGGTEAFF | TGCAGTGCTGGGACGGGGGGTACTGAAGCTTTCTTT
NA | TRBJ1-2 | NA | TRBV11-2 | CANSLGLRADYGYTF | TGTGCCAACAGCTTAGGGCTGAGGGCAGACTATGGCTACACCTTC
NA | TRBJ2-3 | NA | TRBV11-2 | CTSGGQGPDTQYF | TGTACCAGCGGGGGACAGGGCCCAGATACGCAGTATTTT
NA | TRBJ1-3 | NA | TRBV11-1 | CASSFSAVYGNTIYF | TGTGCCAGCAGCTTTTCCGCGGTCTATGGAAACACGATATATTTT
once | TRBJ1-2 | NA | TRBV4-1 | CASRQGGVSHFRLYGYTF | TGCGCCAGCAGGCAAGGCGGGGTCAGCCACTTCAGACTCTATGGCTACACCTTC
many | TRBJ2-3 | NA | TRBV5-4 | CASSSRKSTDTQYF | TGTGCCAGCAGCTCCCGGAAAAGCACAGATACGCAGTATTTT
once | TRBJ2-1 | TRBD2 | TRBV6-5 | CTSRTLAGVGNEQFF | TGTACCAGCAGGACACTAGCGGGAGTGGGTAATGAGCAGTTCTTC